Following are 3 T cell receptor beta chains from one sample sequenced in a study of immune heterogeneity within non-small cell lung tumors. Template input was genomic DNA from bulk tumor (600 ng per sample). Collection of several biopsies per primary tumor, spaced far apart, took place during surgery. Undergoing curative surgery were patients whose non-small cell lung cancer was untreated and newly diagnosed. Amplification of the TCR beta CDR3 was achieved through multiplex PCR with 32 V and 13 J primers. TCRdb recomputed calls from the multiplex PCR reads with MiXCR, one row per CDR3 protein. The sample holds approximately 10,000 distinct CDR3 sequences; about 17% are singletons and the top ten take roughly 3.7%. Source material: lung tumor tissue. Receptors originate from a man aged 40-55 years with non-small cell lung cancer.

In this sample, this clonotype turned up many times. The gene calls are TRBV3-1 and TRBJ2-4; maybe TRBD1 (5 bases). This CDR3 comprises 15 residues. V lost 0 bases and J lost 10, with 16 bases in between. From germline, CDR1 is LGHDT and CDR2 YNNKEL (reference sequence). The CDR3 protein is CASSQDLAGYRIQYF. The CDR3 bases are TGTGCCAGCAGCCAAGATCTGGCAGGGTATAGGATTCAGTACTTC.

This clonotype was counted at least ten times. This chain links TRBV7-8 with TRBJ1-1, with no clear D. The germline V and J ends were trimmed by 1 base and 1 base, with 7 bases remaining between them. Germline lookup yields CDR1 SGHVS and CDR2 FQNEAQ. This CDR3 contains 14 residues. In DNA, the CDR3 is TGTGCCAGCAGCTTAGTAGCCGGGAACACTGAAGCTTTCTTT. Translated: CASSLVAGNTEAFF.

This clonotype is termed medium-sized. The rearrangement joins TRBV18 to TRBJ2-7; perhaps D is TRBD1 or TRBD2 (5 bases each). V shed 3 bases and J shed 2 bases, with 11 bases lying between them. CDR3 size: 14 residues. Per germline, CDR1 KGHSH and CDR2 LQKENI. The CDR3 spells CASSPGEGTYEQYF. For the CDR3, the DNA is TGTGCCAGCTCACCGGGAGAGGGGACCTACGAGCAGTACTTC.